The rows below give T cell receptor beta chains drawn from one sample of a study of T cell changes during pregnancy in multiple sclerosis. Assay: immunoSEQ multiplex PCR; the TCRdb copy retains only in-frame clones and omits some. Among around 95,000 clones listed, around 92% were seen once. The starting material was peripheral blood, obtained after pregnancy. The receptors here all came from a female donor with multiple sclerosis, enrolled in a pregnancy study. Each CDR3 is given with its conserved first and last residue. A D gene is named only where the DNA matches it firmly. Clone size is not always given. Where it is, it says once, few, many or a class for expanded clones.

j_call clone_size v_call d_call cdr3_nt cdr3_aa
TRBJ1-1 NA TRBV9 NA TGTGCCAGCAGCGCCAAAAACATGAACACTGAAGCTTTCTTT CASSAKNMNTEAFF
TRBJ1-2 NA TRBV7-6 NA TGTGCCAGCAGCGGCGACCGGGACTATGGCTACACCTTC CASSGDRDYGYTF
TRBJ2-3 NA TRBV2 NA TGTGCCAGCAGTGAATCAAGAGTGTATAGCACAGATACGCAGTATTTT CASSESRVYSTDTQYF
TRBJ1-5 NA TRBV30 NA TGTGCCTGGAGTGATAGGGGATTCCAGCCCCAGCATTTT CAWSDRGFQPQHF
TRBJ1-1 once TRBV4-1 NA TGCGCCAGCAGCCAAAGAGGGTTGGAGCACACTGAAGCTTTCTTT CASSQRGLEHTEAFF
TRBJ2-6 NA TRBV5-1 NA TGCGCCAGCAGCTTGGCAGGGGCCGGGGCCAACGTCCTGACTTTC CASSLAGAGANVLTF
TRBJ2-1 NA TRBV27 TRBD2 TGTGCCAGCAGTTCCCTGACTAGCGGGAGACGTCGTGAGCAGTTCTTC CASSSLTSGRRREQFF
TRBJ1-5 NA TRBV19 NA TGTGCCAGTACGGACACCCCTAGCAATCAGCCCCAGCATTTT CASTDTPSNQPQHF
TRBJ1-5 once TRBV5-8 NA TGTGCCAGCAGCTTGTTTCCAGGGAAAAGGGTTCAGCCCCAGCATTTT CASSLFPGKRVQPQHF
TRBJ1-4 once TRBV19 TRBD1 TGTGCCAGTAGTATAGTCTCCGGGACAGGGAATGAAAAACTGTTTTTT CASSIVSGTGNEKLFF
TRBJ1-3 NA TRBV30 TRBD1 TGTGCCTGGAGGAACAGGGGCAGCTCTGGAAACACCATATATTTT CAWRNRGSSGNTIYF
TRBJ2-1 NA TRBV27 TRBD2 TGTGCCAGCAGTTCAAGCGGGAGGCGTGGCTATGAGCAGTTCTTC CASSSSGRRGYEQFF
TRBJ2-3 NA TRBV6-1 TRBD1 TGTGCCAGCAGAAGGGGGACAGGGGGCACAGATACGCAGTATTTT CASRRGTGGTDTQYF
TRBJ1-5 NA TRBV6-5 NA TGTGCCAGCAGTTACGCTATGAATCAGCCCCAGCATTTT CASSYAMNQPQHF